What follows are 13 T cell receptor beta chains derived from one specimen sequenced in a study of shared clonotypes between healthy human individuals. Sequencing used immunoSEQ multiplex PCR; TCRdb keeps in-frame clones, though not all of them. The sample gives approximately 250,000 clones, 65% of which show up once; over 8.5% is in the top ten. Input material: memory CD4+ T cells sorted from blood. Noted subset: CD45RA-negative fraction. These receptors were obtained from a man aged 25 to 45 in good health.

V is TRBV5-1 and J is TRBJ2-3, with D possibly being TRBD2 (6 bases). Per germline, CDR1 SGHRS and CDR2 YFSETQ. CDR3 length: 15 residues. Between the trimmed V and J ends, which lost 4 bases and 4 bases, there was a span of 16 bases. The CDR3 loop is CASSPLAFRSDTQYF. For the CDR3, the DNA is TGCGCCAGCAGCCCTCTAGCGTTCAGATCAGATACGCAGTATTTT. The variable domain in full, with the rest retrieved from reference TRBV5-1 and TRBJ2-3, is KAGVTQTPRYLIKTRGQQVTLSCSPISGHRSVSWYQQTPGQGLQFLFEYFSETQRNKGNFPGRFSGRQFSNSRSEMNVSTLELGDSALYLCASSPLAFRSDTQYFGPGTRLTVL.

This clone was detected many times. This chain uses TRBV7-2 with TRBJ2-5; D possibly corresponds to TRBD2 (6 bases). V was clipped by 1 base and J by 3 bases, with 9 bases between them. CDR3 length: 14 residues. Germline CDR1 and CDR2: SGHTA and FQGNSA. CDR3 region: CASSLVAAEETQYF. CDR3 DNA: TGTGCCAGCAGCTTAGTAGCGGCCGAAGAGACCCAGTACTTC. Drawing the rest from reference TRBV7-2 and TRBJ2-5, the complete variable domain is GAGVSQSPSNKVTEKGKDVELRCDPISGHTALYWYRQSLGQGLEFLIYFQGNSAPDKSGLPSDRFSAERTGGSVSTLTIQRTQQEDSAVYLCASSLVAAEETQYFGPGTRLLVL.

For this clone: Other DNA sequences within the sample encode an identical CDR3. The chain recombines TRBV14 with TRBJ2-1; maybe TRBD1 (6 bases). The germline V gene has CDR1 SGHDN and CDR2 FVKESK. With 3 bases removed from V and 5 bases from J, the gap between germline ends came to 17 bases. The CDR3 loop spans 16 amino acids. CDR3 region: CASSQIQGWGNNEQFF. The DNA for the CDR3 is TGTGCCAGCAGCCAGATTCAGGGGTGGGGCAACAATGAGCAGTTCTTC.

CDR3 region: CSAGTGEPYEQYF. CDR3 sequence (DNA): TGCAGCGCCGGGACAGGGGAACCTTACGAGCAGTACTTC. This chain connects TRBV29-1 to TRBJ2-7; 10 nucleotides line up with TRBD1. V dropped 7 bases and J dropped 4; count of bases not matched to a gene: 7. CDR1 SQVTM and CDR2 ANQGSEA come from the germline V gene. The CDR3 extends over 13 amino acids.

The V gene is TRBV5-1, the J gene TRBJ2-2; no firm D call. This CDR3 comprises 12 residues. Trimming shortened V by 4 bases and J by 8 bases, and 9 bases separated the two germline ends. Germline-derived CDR1 and CDR2 are SGHRS and YFSETQ. CDR3 DNA sequence: TGCGCCAGCAGCGAACCTGCGGGGGAGCTGTTTTTT. This gives the protein CASSEPAGELFF.

This clone was observed a few times. The rearrangement joins TRBV9 to TRBJ2-3; 8 nucleotides agree with TRBD2. Germline V gene lookup returns CDR1 SGDLS and CDR2 YYNGEE. The J segment lost 3 bases and the V segment lost 0 bases, leaving 15 bases of the junction unmatched. The CDR3 contains 19 residues. CDR3 bases: TGTGCCAGCAGCGTAGGCCACGGGGCGGGAGGTTTAGGTACAGATACGCAGTATTTT. It specifies CASSVGHGAGGLGTDTQYF.

The chain recombines TRBV2 with TRBJ2-5, with D tentatively TRBD2 (6 bases). With 7 bases removed from V and 3 bases from J, the gap between germline ends came to 12 bases. CDR1 and CDR2 (germline): SNHLY, FYNNEI. CDR3 length: 13 residues. CDR3 in amino acids: CASTGRGKETQYF. The CDR3 coding sequence is TGTGCCAGCACCGGTCGGGGGAAAGAGACCCAGTACTTC.

The V gene is TRBV27, the J gene TRBJ2-1, with 8 positions matching TRBD2. V lost 1 base, J lost 4 bases, and 6 bases stayed unmatched. Per germline, CDR1 MNHEY and CDR2 SMNVEV (reference sequence). This CDR3 region has 16 residues. The CDR3 sequence: CASSLFLAGSYNEQFF. The CDR3 DNA reads TGTGCCAGCAGTTTATTTTTAGCGGGATCTTACAATGAGCAGTTCTTC.

The V and J genes are TRBV11-3 and TRBJ2-3; D is unresolved. The CDR3 length is 13 residues. Trimming removed 6 bases at V and 3 bases at J, with 10 bases between. Germline V gives CDR1 SGHNT, CDR2 YENEEA. The CDR3 loop is CASSSVGTDTQYF. The CDR3 DNA sequence: TGTGCCAGCAGTTCGGTGGGAACAGATACGCAGTATTTT.

This clone was seen at least ten times. The rearrangement links TRBV7-6 to TRBJ2-7; 12 bases line up with TRBD2. This CDR3 is built from 16 residues. With 5 bases clipped from V and 5 bases from J, the junction kept 10 bases outside the gene matches. Germline CDR1 reads SGHVS; CDR2 reads FNYEAQ. The CDR3 DNA reads as TGTGCCAGCAGCCCCCAACGGACTAGCGGGAACAACGAGCAGTACTTC. Translated, it gives CASSPQRTSGNNEQYF.

The V gene is TRBV7-8, the J gene TRBJ2-3; D is possibly TRBD2 (5 bases). CDR1 and CDR2 (germline): SGHVS, FQNEAQ. The CDR3 extends over 16 amino acids. V gave up 2 bases and J gave up 2 bases, with 14 bases separating them. This CDR3 is CASSLNQRAATDTQYF. CDR3 nucleotide sequence: TGTGCCAGCAGCTTAAATCAGAGGGCGGCCACAGATACGCAGTATTTT.

The chain couples TRBV27 to TRBJ2-3; 15 bases line up with TRBD2. Germline loops: CDR1 MNHEY, CDR2 SMNVEV (reference sequence). This CDR3 is 15 amino acids long. Trimming took 7 bases from V and 7 from J; bases not matched to a gene: 6. CDR3 DNA sequence: TGTGCCAGCACCGGACTAGCGGGAGGGCTGCATACGCAGTATTTT. Encoded protein: CASTGLAGGLHTQYF.

The rearrangement links TRBV11-2 to TRBJ2-1; D possibly uses TRBD1 or TRBD2 (5 bases each). CDR3 length equals 16 residues. The germline V gene has CDR1 SGHAT and CDR2 FQNNGV. V was cut by 4 bases and J by 9 bases, with 22 bases left in between. This CDR3 is CASSSRLVGTVGEQFF. DNA for the CDR3: TGTGCCAGCAGCTCAAGGTTGGTCGGGACCGTTGGTGAGCAGTTCTTC.